The 18 T cell receptor beta chains listed next were all sequenced from one sample in a study of T cells after yellow fever vaccination. Using its own MiXCR run on the 5' RACE reads, TCRdb lists one record per CDR3 protein. The sample has 150,000 to 200,000 distinct CDR3 sequences; approximately 10% are singletons. The starting material was CD8+ T cells sorted from PBMCs, obtained 15 days after the yellow fever booster vaccination. The receptors stem from a man aged 18 to 29 who received the YFV17D yellow fever vaccine.

This clonotype was found many times. The V gene is TRBV27, the J gene TRBJ2-5, with 12 nucleotides matching TRBD2. Germline V CDR1 and CDR2: MNHEY, SMNVEV (reference sequence). The CDR3 spans 15 residues. V lost 2 bases and J lost 5; bases outside the gene matches: 3. The CDR3, as DNA: TGTGCCAGCAGTTTACTAGCGGGGGGGCGGGAGACCCAGTACTTC. Protein: CASSLLAGGRETQYF.

This clonotype was seen more than once but under ten times. The rearrangement joins TRBV6-5 to TRBJ1-5; D may be TRBD1 (5 bases). The CDR3 is made up of 13 amino acids. Between the trimmed V and J ends, which lost 5 bases and 4 bases, there was a span of 9 bases. The germline V gene encodes CDR1 MNHEY and CDR2 SVGAGI. CDR3 sequence (DNA): TGTGCCAGCAGTACAAAGGGGAATCAGCCCCAGCATTTT. Residues: CASSTKGNQPQHF.

This CDR3 is CASSPNPSGDETQYF. CDR3 sequence (DNA): TGTGCCAGCAGCCCAAATCCCAGCGGGGACGAGACCCAGTACTTC. The chain uses TRBV3-1 and TRBJ2-5, with TRBD2 matching over 7 bases. This CDR3 is 15 amino acids long. Germline CDR1 is LGHDT and CDR2 is YNNKEL (reference sequence). J gave up 5 bases and V 4 bases, and 10 bases lay outside the gene matches.

V and J are TRBV11-2 and TRBJ2-7; either TRBD1 or TRBD2 may supply D (6 bases each). The germline V gene encodes CDR1 SGHAT and CDR2 FQNNGV. The CDR3 sequence is 13 residues long. V was trimmed by 1 base and J by 5 bases, leaving 9 bases between them. The CDR3 region has the DNA TGTGCCAGCAGCTTAGGGGGGGCTCACGAGCAGTACGTC. As protein: CASSLGGAHEQYV.

This clonotype occurred a few times. The gene calls are TRBV10-3 and TRBJ1-1, with D unclear. The V end was cut by 2 bases, the J end by 11 bases, with 18 bases between. CDR3 length: 14 amino acids. Germline V gives CDR1 ENHRY, CDR2 SYGVKD. For the CDR3, the DNA is TGTGCCATCAGTGAGAGCATCCTAGCCTCCGTGGCTTTCTTT. Residues: CAISESILASVAFF.

The chain is built from TRBV12-3 or TRBV12-4 and TRBJ2-1, with a weak D call TRBD2 (5 bases). The V end lost 6 bases, the J end lost 3 bases, and 15 bases lay between the germline ends. This CDR3 comprises 15 residues. CDR3 sequence: CASSPQRKIYNEQFF. CDR3 coding DNA: TGTGCCAGCAGCCCTCAGCGGAAGATCTACAATGAGCAGTTCTTC.

The chain joins TRBV4-1 to TRBJ1-1; D perhaps matches TRBD1 (5 bases). The germline V gene has CDR1 MGHRA and CDR2 YSYEKL. The length of the CDR3 is 14 residues. V was cut by 1 base and J by 6 bases, with 12 bases left in between. The CDR3 sequence: CASSQVGQRAEAFF. CDR3 in DNA: TGCGCCAGCAGCCAAGTTGGACAAAGGGCTGAAGCTTTCTTT.

In this sample, this clonotype turned up many times. The CDR3 coding sequence is TGTGCCAGCAGTCAGCTGGCGGGGGAGATCCAAGAGACCCAGTACTTC. This translates into CASSQLAGEIQETQYF. This chain links TRBV27 with TRBJ2-5, with 7 bases fitting TRBD2. Looked up from germline, CDR1 is MNHEY and CDR2 is SMNVEV (reference sequence). The CDR3 is made up of 16 amino acids. V trimming: 5 bases; J trimming: 1 base; junction bases outside the gene matches: 10.

This chain links TRBV27 with TRBJ2-1; 12 bases align to TRBD2. The germline CDR1 and CDR2 sequences are MNHEY and SMNVEV (reference sequence). J gave up 4 bases and V 3 bases, and 4 bases lay outside the gene matches. The CDR3 consists of 16 residues. The CDR3 sequence: CASSLMGLAGYNEQFF. Written as DNA, the CDR3 is TGTGCCAGCAGTTTGATGGGACTAGCGGGTTACAATGAGCAGTTCTTC.

V is TRBV5-1 and J is TRBJ2-2; a possible D gene is TRBD1 (6 bases). Trimming removed 4 bases from V and 2 bases from J, with 12 bases in between. The CDR3 extends over 15 amino acids. The germline V gene has CDR1 SGHRS and CDR2 YFSETQ. CDR3 nucleotide sequence: TGCGCCAGCAGCCCAAACAGGGCCAACACCGGGGAGCTGTTTTTT. Amino acid sequence: CASSPNRANTGELFF.

The chain's CDR3 is CASTLLSGPGNTIYF. CDR3 coding DNA: TGTGCCAGCACCCTTCTGTCTGGACCTGGAAACACCATATATTTT. This chain uses TRBV7-2 with TRBJ1-3, with no clear D. This CDR3 is built from 15 residues. CDR1 is SGHTA and CDR2 is FQGNSA in the germline V gene. Trimming stripped 7 bases from V and 2 bases from J, with 15 bases between.

The V call is TRBV19, the J call TRBJ2-1, with D tentatively TRBD1 or TRBD2 (7 bases each). V was pared by 9 bases and J by 12 bases, with 21 bases between. CDR3 length: 13 amino acids. Germline CDR1 is LNHDA and CDR2 is SQIVND (reference sequence). In DNA, the CDR3 is TGTGCCAGCCGCCCAGGGGGGGGGTGGTGGCAGTTCTTC. Its translation: CASRPGGGWWQFF.

The chain uses TRBV27 and TRBJ2-5; weak D call: TRBD2 (6 bases). The germline CDR1 and CDR2 sequences are MNHEY and SMNVEV (reference sequence). The V end lost 4 bases, the J end lost 10 bases, and 10 bases lay between the germline ends. This CDR3 region has 11 residues. The CDR3 loop is CASSSGRDQYF. The CDR3 region has the DNA TGTGCCAGCAGTTCCGGGCGGGACCAGTACTTC.

This clonotype was seen only a few times. The rearrangement uses TRBV4-1 and TRBJ2-1; D is uncertain. Germline V CDR1 and CDR2: MGHRA, YSYEKL. Trimming pared 0 bases from V and 4 bases from J, leaving 7 bases between. The CDR3 loop spans 14 amino acids. CDR3 loop: CASSQDWAYNEQFF. CDR3 in DNA: TGCGCCAGCAGCCAAGATTGGGCGTACAATGAGCAGTTCTTC.

This chain joins TRBV15 and TRBJ1-5; D perhaps matches TRBD1 (6 bases). The germline V gene encodes CDR1 LNHNV and CDR2 YYDKDF (reference sequence). The V end was cut by 3 bases, the J end by 1 base, with 7 bases between. The CDR3 is made up of 14 amino acids. In nucleotides, the CDR3 is TGTGCCACCAGCAGTGGGACAAGCAATCAGCCCCAGCATTTT. Translation gives CATSSGTSNQPQHF.

This clonotype was observed a handful of times. CDR3 sequence: CASSPPENSNQPQHF. The CDR3, as DNA: TGTGCCAGCAGCCCCCCAGAGAATAGCAATCAGCCCCAGCATTTT. V usage is TRBV6-9 and J usage is TRBJ1-5; D is unclear. There are 15 residues in the CDR3. The V gene lost 6 bases and the J gene lost 0 bases, with 12 bases spanning the gap. CDR1 and CDR2 from the germline V gene are MNHGY and SVAAGI.

In its sample, this clonotype was seen many times. The chain is built from TRBV6-2 or TRBV6-3 and TRBJ2-6; TRBD2 aligns across 8 bases. Germline loops: CDR1 MNHEY, CDR2 SVGEGT. With V trimmed by 5 bases and J by 4 bases, 4 bases remained unmatched. This CDR3 comprises 15 residues. The CDR3: CASSRLAPGANVLTF. DNA of the CDR3: TGTGCCAGCAGTAGACTAGCGCCGGGGGCCAACGTCCTGACTTTC.

This clonotype showed up many times. The rearrangement uses TRBV6-6 and TRBJ2-7, with 11 bases fitting TRBD2. Germline assignment: CDR1 MNHNY and CDR2 SVGAGI (reference sequence). This CDR3 has 16 residues. The ends lost 6 bases at V and 2 bases at J; junction bases unmatched: 9. CDR3 sequence: CASSLPTSGVTYEQYF. CDR3 in DNA: TGTGCCAGCAGCCTCCCGACTAGCGGGGTAACCTACGAGCAGTACTTC.